Below, one T cell receptor beta chain is given with its context. Its antigen is currently not known. This record belongs to a study of cytomegalovirus exposure and HLA in healthy donors (dated by TCRdb to the late 2010s). Study-level background: An earlier analysis of approximately 640 of the donors reported approximately 300 Gb of sequence data and around 120 million unique TCR beta sequences from about 200 million T cells. Alongside the repertoire data, information on donor age, sex, ethnicity and CMV serostatus was compiled. Of the roughly 410 genotyped donors, 75% to 85% were placed in the genetic ancestry cluster associated with self-reported Caucasian donors. Roughly five DR-DQ haplotypes were handled as single units for association and clustering because linkage in the cohort was strong. In a later analysis, previously published TCR beta repertoires from 500 to 750 donors were re-analyzed and high-resolution HLA genotyping was added so that TCR occurrence patterns could be studied. An early release covering about 600 HLA-typed donors comprised about 320 gigabases of sequencing data and 85 million to 100 million unique TCR sequences. A later genetic analysis took genome-wide SNP genotypes for about 65% of the 666 donors and used that subset as a discovery cohort. A separate validation cohort of 90 to 150 different subjects was used in addition to the approximately 700-subject first cohort. Both class I and class II loci were covered by HLA typing, at four-digit resolution. All discovery cohort repertoires had been generated on a single sequencing platform. To predict cytomegalovirus infection status, the study brought together high-throughput TCR immunosequencing, statistical association of individual TCRs with disease status, and machine learning. The study aimed to test whether signatures of past pathogen exposure could be identified by cataloging public T cell receptors. To decide whether each TCR beta V gene segment behaved as functional or pseudogenic, an earlier analysis of fewer than 750 of the donors relied on high-throughput TCR beta sequencing. The later analysis used no new phenotypic data to find candidate immune exposures, relying instead on TCR beta sequences and their occurrence across donors. Typing coverage varied by locus: roughly 629-640 donors for A, B, C, DRB1 and DQB1; roughly 560 for DQA1; more than 600 for DPA1; 400 to 480 for DPB1. The study profiled the T cell repertoires of approximately 700 subjects by immunosequencing and related them to cytomegalovirus serostatus. On average, roughly 250,000 unique TCR beta nucleotide sequences were sequenced per donor among a few hundred genotyped donors of the cohort, with 15% to 20% of those sequences being non-productive.

The cohort comprised 666 healthy bone marrow donors. All cohort members were sampled while nominally healthy, although unrecorded immune exposures were likely present. The donor was CMV seropositive and was included in the group of about 290 seropositive cohort members. Each donor provided a peripheral blood sample, and peripheral blood mononuclear cells were used for TCR beta sequencing. Genomic DNA was extracted from the blood cell samples with the Qiagen DNeasy Blood Extraction Kit. Library preparation used the immunoSEQ multiplex PCR assay. A mixture of 60 forward primers for TCR Vbeta segments and 13 reverse primers for TCR Jbeta segments was used in the multiplex PCR. The CDR3 region of rearranged TCR beta genes was amplified from genomic DNA with a multiplex PCR assay. The amplified TCR beta libraries were sequenced on the Illumina HiSeq System as 87-base-pair reads. In the original analysis: In a later analysis, some 80 million unique TCR beta chains were counted across the roughly 700 repertoires, and around 10 million of these chains were shared by at least two donors. A nearest-neighbor algorithm error-corrected the raw reads and collapsed the reads into unique sequences, merging closely related sequences to remove PCR and sequencing errors. CDR3 sequences were aligned to IMGT reference sequences to assign V, D and J gene segments. For a sequence to be retained, at least a six-nucleotide match to both a V gene segment and a J gene segment was required. A rearrangement counted as productive if the CDR3 had no stop codons and remained in frame with V and J, and every other rearrangement counted as non-productive. CDR3 was defined by IMGT convention, running from the second conserved V-encoded cysteine to the conserved J-encoded phenylalanine. Sequences without an unambiguous match to a single V gene segment were excluded from the earlier analysis of almost 600 of the donors. In an earlier analysis of around 600 of the donors, V segments were called functional above 56.7% productive rearrangements and were called segregating when the between-donor standard deviation exceeded 5%. A statistical classification framework was developed to diagnose cytomegalovirus status using the catalog of TCR beta chain sequences. V and J gene assignment, in a later analysis, came from comparing TCR nucleotide sequences with IMGT/GENE-DB human TR gene sequences. Using the TCRdist pipeline, a later analysis assigned CDR3 sequences along with most-parsimonious VDJ recombination scenarios. A later analysis defined each TCR beta chain by its CDR3 amino acid sequence plus V-gene family, and excluded reads lacking a unique V-gene family. To address suspected cross-contamination and a sequencing artifact, a later analysis removed approximately 590 highly shared, low-generation-probability nucleotide sequences. A later analysis calculated a clonal expansion index for each public chain from normalized within-repertoire ranks of inferred template counts. A later analysis computed generation probabilities with a VDJ recombination model fitted to out-of-frame rearrangements, and checked the results against IGoR. A later analysis scored TCR-TCR, TCR-HLA and TCR-CMV co-occurrence with hypergeometric tests, applying a repertoire-size bias correction to TCR pairs. In a later analysis, false discovery rates were estimated by permuting HLA or CMV assignments 20 times. In a later analysis, co-occurring TCRs were grouped with DBSCAN, and TCRdist sequence similarity was added when clustering was performed within HLA-allele-positive subsets. Repertoires with fewer than 30,000 or more than 120,000 public chains were left out of co-occurrence clustering, as were about five repertoires with anomalous nucleotide sharing. TCRdb obtained this table from immuneACCESS and retained in-frame rearrangements with V and J assigned. These tables miss some clones; where compared with another copy, unresolved V genes account for less than half of the shortfall, and the remainder is unexplained. The DNA gave D and trimming, while V, J and clone size come from that table. The table for this sample records under 75,000 clones. The ten largest clonotypes hold 2.4% of the sample.

Paper-wide results and their limitations: The only immune exposure information available for the cohort was CMV serostatus. Across donors, most TCR sequences were observed very rarely, whereas some public TCRs were present in many individuals. A later analysis found that HLA-associated TCR beta chains were more clonally expanded and had lower generation probabilities than equally common non-associated chains. A later analysis found that most CMV-associated TCR beta chains appeared HLA-restricted, with HLA associations seemingly driven largely by CMV exposure. When HLA alleles, especially DR and DQ, strongly co-occurred, TCR associations were difficult to assign to individual alleles. A further reported finding was that TCR beta sequences accurately predicted the HLA-A and HLA-B alleles for most subjects in the first cohort. Roughly uniform sequencing depth across donors was assumed in presence/absence analyses, although this assumption may not hold. It was suggested by the authors that the approach could potentially be generalized to other disease states and immunological phenotypes. Compared with the roughly 670-donor mean, donors in an Asian-associated ancestry cluster had fewer N-insertions in productive TCRs, according to a later genetic analysis. In this cohort, only TCR beta chains were sequenced, and detectable features were limited by the absence of alpha or paired-chain data. In a later analysis, TCR association rates were found to vary across HLA loci, with the most associated TCRs seen for DRB1 alleles and the fewest for HLA-C alleles. The sequencing pipeline was judged likely to have produced a cluster of highly shared sequence variants as a technical artifact. The study gave a list of around 170 TCR beta chains associated with cytomegalovirus. Because HLA typing was missing for some donors at each locus, association tests included only the typed subset. A later analysis associated about 16,000 TCR beta sequences with specific HLA alleles at a false discovery rate of 0.05. Cytomegalovirus status was reported to be diagnosed by the classifier with high specificity and sensitivity in both the original and validation cohorts. Linkage disequilibrium might explain the correlated functional status among segregating V segments, but an unknown experimental factor could not be excluded. In a later analysis, several top co-occurrence clusters were reported to appear linked to parvovirus B19, influenza, CMV and Epstein-Barr virus. In an earlier analysis of 587 of the donors, most TCR beta V segments appeared in productive rearrangements about 87% or about 30% of the time, broadly matching IMGT annotations. In a later genetic analysis, a missense DCLRE1C variant was associated with V-gene and J-gene trimming of TCR beta chains, and the association was replicated in an independent cohort. In vitro tests confirmed that a few of the cytomegalovirus-associated TCR beta chains recognize cytomegalovirus antigens. Because counts were too low, more than 15 rarely observed V segments, including chromosome 9 orphons, were left out of the earlier analysis of about 500 of the donors.

This TCR came from a female donor in good health and CMV-seropositive. What was sequenced was PBMCs.

The DNA sequence is as follows: TGTGCCAGCAGTTCGACAGTCGCAGGTGAGCAGTTCTTC. It codes for CASSSTVAGEQFF. The rearranged segments are TRBV27 and TRBJ2-1; TRBD1 is a weak D gene call, 5 bases matching. The CDR3, from cysteine to phenylalanine, totals 13 residues. Only CDR3 DNA remains: 39 bases, in frame from the first base. From a lookup of the germline V gene (reference sequence), CDR1 and CDR2 are MNHEY and SMNVEV. Trimming at the junction amounts to 4 bases on V and 9 bases on J, and the germline ends lie 13 bases apart.